The 5 T cell receptor beta chains below all came from one sample that was sequenced in a study of blood T cell repertoires in COVID-19. The data were produced by immunoSEQ multiplex PCR, yet TCRdb's version contains in-frame clones alone and is incomplete. The sample yields roughly 29,000 clones, 84% seen once. The sequenced sample consisted of peripheral blood. These receptor sequences come from an elderly man with active COVID-19.

V and J are TRBV30 and TRBJ1-2; tentatively, D is TRBD1 (6 bases). CDR1 is GTSNPN and CDR2 is SVGIG in the germline V gene (reference sequence). The CDR3 length is 15 residues. With 3 bases removed from V and 4 bases from J, the gap between germline ends came to 18 bases. DNA for the CDR3: TGTGCCTGGAGACAGGGAGCGACCTCGGGCTATGGCTACACCTTC. The encoded protein is CAWRQGATSGYGYTF.

The rearrangement uses TRBV6-1 and TRBJ1-5; D unclear. Germline V lookup: CDR1 MNHNS, CDR2 SASEGT. Trimming pared 3 bases from V and 6 bases from J, leaving 6 bases between. CDR3 length equals 12 residues. Here the CDR3 reads CASSDFFQPQHF. In nucleotides, the CDR3 is TGTGCCAGCAGTGATTTCTTTCAGCCCCAGCATTTT.

The gene calls are TRBV30 and TRBJ1-6; TRBD1 matches at 9 bases. V lost 1 base, J lost 8 bases, and 6 bases stayed unmatched. The CDR3 contains 15 residues. In germline, CDR1 is GTSNPN, CDR2 SVGIG (reference sequence). This CDR3 is CAWSGGQGGYSPLHF. As DNA, the CDR3 is TGTGCCTGGAGTGGGGGACAGGGTGGTTATTCACCCCTCCACTTT.

The genes are TRBV27 and TRBJ2-3, with 11 bases fitting TRBD2. V lost 1 base, J lost 0 bases, and 9 bases stayed unmatched. CDR1 and CDR2 (germline): MNHEY, SMNVEV (reference sequence). The CDR3 totals 19 residues. The CDR3 protein is CASSLLAGGQISSTDTQYF. CDR3 DNA sequence: TGTGCCAGCAGTTTATTAGCGGGGGGGCAAATCTCTAGCACAGATACGCAGTATTTT.

The genes are TRBV5-1 and TRBJ2-7; TRBD2 is a possible D gene (7 bases). Deletions cut 4 bases from V and 3 bases from J, with 11 bases between. This CDR3 comprises 13 residues. Germline CDR1 reads SGHRS; CDR2 reads YFSETQ. The CDR3 spells CASSPGGIYEQYF. In DNA, the CDR3 is TGCGCCAGCAGCCCGGGGGGCATCTACGAGCAGTACTTC.